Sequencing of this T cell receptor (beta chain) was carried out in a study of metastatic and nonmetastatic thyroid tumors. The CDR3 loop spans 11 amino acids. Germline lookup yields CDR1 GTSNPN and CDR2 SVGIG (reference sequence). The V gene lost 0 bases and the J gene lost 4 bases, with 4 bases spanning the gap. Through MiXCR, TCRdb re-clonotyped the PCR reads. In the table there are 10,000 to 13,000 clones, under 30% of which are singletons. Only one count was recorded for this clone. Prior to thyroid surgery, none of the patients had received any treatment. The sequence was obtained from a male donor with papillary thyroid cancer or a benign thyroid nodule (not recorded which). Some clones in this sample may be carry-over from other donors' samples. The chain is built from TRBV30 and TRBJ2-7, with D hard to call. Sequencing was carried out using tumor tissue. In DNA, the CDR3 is TGTGCCTGGAGTGTTCAATACGAGCAGTACTTC. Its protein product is CAWSVQYEQYF.